This TCR beta chain was retrieved from a study of shared clonotypes between healthy human individuals. Study findings and constraints: Around 4.7% of naive CD4 clonotypes were shared across several donors.

Trimming at V came to 5 bases and at J to 6 bases, leaving 19 bases not matched to a gene. The length of the CDR3 is 17 residues. Germline lookup yields CDR1 SGHVT and CDR2 SQSDAQ. On this clone: Its antigen is undetermined.

Using immunoSEQ multiplex PCR, the repertoire was profiled, and TCRdb retains in-frame clones only, with some absent. The data hold fewer than 1.8 million clones, with 97% to 99% observed a single time. The sequence derives from a man aged 25 to 45 in good health. The chain uses TRBV7-4 and TRBJ2-7; TRBD1 aligns across 7 bases. Specimen: naive CD4+ T cells sorted from blood. Regarding subset: CD45RA+ positively selected. The CDR3 DNA is TGTGCCAGCAGCCTACGGGACAGTAACACTAGGACCTGCGAGCAGTACTTC. This codes for CASSLRDSNTRTCEQYF.